This T cell receptor beta chain appears in the sequencing data of a study of blood T cell repertoires in COVID-19. CDR3 length: 12 residues. Germline V CDR1 and CDR2: SGDLS, YYNGEE. V shed 3 bases and J shed 3 bases, with 6 bases lying between them. Measured with immunoSEQ multiplex PCR; TCRdb has only the in-frame clones, and not every one. The top ten clones hold about 20% of a sample with 90,000 to 120,000 clones, approximately 79% of them seen once. The chain links TRBV9 to TRBJ1-2; no definite D call. The clonotype comes from a man in his 70s with active or convalescent COVID-19. Material: peripheral blood. The CDR3 sequence is CASSGAYYGYTF. As DNA, the CDR3 is TGTGCCAGCAGCGGCGCGTACTATGGCTACACCTTC.